The 9 T cell receptor beta chains listed next were all sequenced from one sample in a study of shared clonotypes between healthy human individuals. Profiled with immunoSEQ multiplex PCR; TCRdb holds only in-frame clones, not every one. The sample includes approximately 2.1 million clones, approximately 93% of them seen just once. Sequencing was performed on naive CD4+ T cells from PBMCs. Subset: CD45RA+ positively selected. The receptors come from a man between 18 and 29 years old in good health. Some clones in this sample may be carry-over from other donors' samples.

V gene TRBV2 combines with J gene TRBJ1-2; D is uncertain. CDR1 SNHLY and CDR2 FYNNEI come from the germline V gene. Trimming stripped 7 bases from V and 6 bases from J, with 15 bases between. The CDR3 contains 13 residues. The CDR3 loop is CASMAPSSNGYTF. The CDR3 coding sequence is TGTGCCAGCATGGCCCCCAGCTCAAATGGCTACACCTTC.

The chain employs TRBV5-1 and TRBJ2-7; TRBD2 matches 14 bases. This CDR3 spans 17 amino acids. From germline, CDR1 is SGHRS and CDR2 YFSETQ. The ends lost 4 bases at V and 1 base at J; junction bases unmatched: 7. CDR3 coding DNA: TGCGCCAGCAGCCCGCTGACTAGCGGGAGGGGTTCCTACGAGCAGTACTTC. Translating gives CASSPLTSGRGSYEQYF.

CDR3 nucleotide sequence: TGTGCCAGCAGCGCCGGGGTCTACGGGAATGAGCAGTTCTTC. Protein sequence: CASSAGVYGNEQFF. The chain couples TRBV7-3 to TRBJ2-1; D may be TRBD2 (5 bases). This CDR3 has 14 amino acids. V lost 5 bases and J 7 bases, leaving 15 bases between the germline ends. The germline gives CDR1 SGHTA, CDR2 FQGTGA.

Turning to this clone: Other DNA sequences of this sample code for an identical CDR3. V and J are TRBV4-3 and TRBJ1-3, with D uncertain. CDR3 length: 13 amino acids. Per the germline V gene, CDR1 is LGHNA and CDR2 is YSLEER. V was clipped by 1 base and J by 4 bases, with 5 bases between them. CDR3 DNA sequence: TGCGCCAGCAGCCAAGGAGCCGGAAACACCATATATTTT. This translates into CASSQGAGNTIYF.

This chain uses TRBV28 with TRBJ2-7, with D perhaps TRBD2 (6 bases). The germline V gene encodes CDR1 MDHEN and CDR2 SYDVKM. Trimming removed 4 bases at V and 7 bases at J, with 14 bases between. CDR3 length equals 13 residues. The CDR3 DNA is TGTGCCAGCAGTTCCCCGGGGGTGTGGGAGCAGTACTTC. Translation gives CASSSPGVWEQYF.

J is TRBJ2-1 and V is TRBV11-2; TRBD2 aligns across 7 bases. In germline, CDR1 is SGHAT, CDR2 FQNNGV. V lost 4 bases and J lost 3; bases outside the gene matches: 15. This CDR3 region has 18 residues. This CDR3 is CASSSPWDASGIYNEQFF. CDR3 coding DNA: TGTGCCAGCAGCTCCCCCTGGGATGCTAGCGGAATCTACAATGAGCAGTTCTTC.

This clone showed up just once. The J gene is TRBJ1-1, the V gene TRBV19; D unresolved. V was trimmed by 1 base and J by 0 bases, leaving 12 bases between them. The germline gives CDR1 LNHDA, CDR2 SQIVND (reference sequence). The CDR3 sequence is 16 residues long. This CDR3 reads CASSIGPGPLNTEAFF. The CDR3 nucleotides read TGTGCCAGTAGTATAGGGCCCGGGCCCCTGAACACTGAAGCTTTCTTT.

The rearrangement uses TRBV19 and TRBJ2-7; 11 bases line up with TRBD2. CDR3 length: 19 residues. Germline trimming cut 6 bases from V and 2 bases from J; bases unmatched to any gene: 18. Looked up from germline, CDR1 is LNHDA and CDR2 is SQIVND (reference sequence). The CDR3 nucleotides read TGTGCCAGTAGCCGTGCGCCTCCGGGACTAGCGGTAGAGGCCTACGAGCAGTACTTC. Translation gives CASSRAPPGLAVEAYEQYF. The complete variable domain, with remaining parts taken from reference TRBV19 and TRBJ2-7, reads DGGITQSPKYLFRKEGQNVTLSCEQNLNHDAMYWYRQDPGQGLRLIYYSQIVNDFQKGDIAEGYSVSREKKESFPLTVTSAQKNPTAFYLCASSRAPPGLAVEAYEQYFGPGTRLTVT.

Details on this clone: Other DNA sequences of this sample code for an identical CDR3. This chain links TRBV7-3 with TRBJ2-7; D is possibly TRBD1 (5 bases). CDR3 length equals 13 residues. Germline CDR1 reads SGHTA; CDR2 reads FQGTGA. V dropped 0 bases and J dropped 5 bases, with 8 bases sitting between them. In DNA form, the CDR3 reads TGTGCCAGCAGCTTAACAGGGGTGGACGAGCAGTACTTC. It yields the protein CASSLTGVDEQYF.